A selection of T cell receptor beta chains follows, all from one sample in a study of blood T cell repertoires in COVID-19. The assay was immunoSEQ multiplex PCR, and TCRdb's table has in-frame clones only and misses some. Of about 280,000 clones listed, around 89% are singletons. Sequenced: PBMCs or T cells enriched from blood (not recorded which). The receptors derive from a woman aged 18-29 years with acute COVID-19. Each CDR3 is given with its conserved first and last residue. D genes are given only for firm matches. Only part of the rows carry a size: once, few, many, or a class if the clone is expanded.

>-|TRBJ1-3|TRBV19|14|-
TGTGCCAGTAGTATCGTCGGGACTGGAAACACCATATATTTT
CASSIVGTGNTIYF
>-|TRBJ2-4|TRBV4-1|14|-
TGCGCCAGCAGCCGCGGATTAGCCAAAAACATTCAGTACTTC
CASSRGLAKNIQYF
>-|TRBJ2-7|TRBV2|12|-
TGTGCCAGCAGCTTCGGGGGCTACGAGCAGTACTTC
CASSFGGYEQYF
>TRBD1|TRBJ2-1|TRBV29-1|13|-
TGCAGCGCCGACAGGGGGCCGTTCAATGAGCAGTTCTTC
CSADRGPFNEQFF
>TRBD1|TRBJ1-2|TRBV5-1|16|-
TGCGCCAGCAGCTTAACTGACAGGGCCTCCGCCTATGGCTACACCTTC
CASSLTDRASAYGYTF
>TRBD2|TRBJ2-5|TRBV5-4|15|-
TGTGCCAGCACCCGAGGGGCGCAGGGAGGGGAGACCCAGTACTTC
CASTRGAQGGETQYF
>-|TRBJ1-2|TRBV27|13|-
TGTGCCAGCAAGTCCCCAGGGAACTATGGCTACACCTTC
CASKSPGNYGYTF
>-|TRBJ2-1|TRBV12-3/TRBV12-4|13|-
TGTGCCAGCAGTTTTGAATTCTCGGATGAGCAGTTCTTC
CASSFEFSDEQFF
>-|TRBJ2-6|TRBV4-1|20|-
TGCGCCAGCAGCCCCCTTGGTAATGTAGACTCTAGCTCTGGGGCCAACGTCCTGACTTTC
CASSPLGNVDSSSGANVLTF
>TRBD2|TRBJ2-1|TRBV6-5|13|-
TGTGCCAGCTGGACTAGCGGGAGTAGTGAGCAGTTCTTC
CASWTSGSSEQFF
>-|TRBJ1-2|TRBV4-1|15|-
TGCGCCAGCAGCCAAGACGGCCGGGGGGGCTATGGCTACACCTTC
CASSQDGRGGYGYTF
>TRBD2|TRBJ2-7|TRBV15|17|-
TGTGCCACCAGCAGAGATTCCCCTCTAGCGGGTGGGTACGAGCAGTACTTC
CATSRDSPLAGGYEQYF
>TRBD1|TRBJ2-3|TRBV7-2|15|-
TGTGCCAGCAGGAAGACAGGGACGAACACAGATACGCAGTATTTT
CASRKTGTNTDTQYF
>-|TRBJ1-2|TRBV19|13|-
TGTGCCAGTAGTATCGGCCAGGGTACAGGCTACACCTTC
CASSIGQGTGYTF
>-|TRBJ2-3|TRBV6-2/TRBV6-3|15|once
TGTGCCAGCAGTTACCAGGTCGGGGGCACAGATACGCAGTATTTT
CASSYQVGGTDTQYF
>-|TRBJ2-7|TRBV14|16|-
TGTGCCAGCAGCCAAGAGTTTATCGGGTCGTCCTACGAGCAGTACTTC
CASSQEFIGSSYEQYF
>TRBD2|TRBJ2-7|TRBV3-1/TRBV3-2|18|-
TGTGCCAGCAGCCAAGATCGGAGTAGCGGGAGGGCGATCGACGAGCAGTACTTC
CASSQDRSSGRAIDEQYF
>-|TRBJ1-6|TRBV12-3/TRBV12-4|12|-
TGTGCCAGCAGTTTAACGGGAGGTCCCCTCCACTTT
CASSLTGGPLHF
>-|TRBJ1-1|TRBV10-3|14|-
TGTGCCATCAGTGAGCCTCCCTCGGCGGGTGAAGCTTTCTTT
CAISEPPSAGEAFF
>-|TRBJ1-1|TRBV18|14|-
TGTGCCAGCTCACCGGAACAGGGGAACACTGAAGCTTTCTTT
CASSPEQGNTEAFF
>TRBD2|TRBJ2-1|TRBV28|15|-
TGTGCCAGCAGTTTGCGGCCGGGAGGGCTTAGTGAGCAGTTCTTC
CASSLRPGGLSEQFF
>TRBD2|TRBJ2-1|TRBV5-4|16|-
TGTGCCAGCAGCTTAGTCCTAGCGGGAGCTAAGAATGAGCAGTTCTTC
CASSLVLAGAKNEQFF
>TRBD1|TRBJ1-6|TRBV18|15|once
TGTGCCAGCTCACCGATTCAGGGGGCATATTCACCCCTCCACTTT
CASSPIQGAYSPLHF
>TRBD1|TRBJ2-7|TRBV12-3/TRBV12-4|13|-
TGTGCCAGCAGGAAGGGACAGGGGAGCGAGCAGTACTTC
CASRKGQGSEQYF
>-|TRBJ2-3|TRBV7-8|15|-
TGTGCCAGCAGCTTACGTCTAGCGTCCACAGATACGCAGTATTTT
CASSLRLASTDTQYF
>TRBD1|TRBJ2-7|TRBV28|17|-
TGTGCCAGCAGTTTACCTACCCAGGGGGCCAGCTCCTACGAGCAGTACTTC
CASSLPTQGASSYEQYF
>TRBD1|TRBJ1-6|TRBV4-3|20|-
TGCGCCAGCAGCCAACAACGTAGAGAACAGGGGGGACGGGATAATTCACCCCTCCACTTT
CASSQQRREQGGRDNSPLHF
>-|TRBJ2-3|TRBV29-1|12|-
TGCAGCGTTGGGGAGTTCGGAGATACGCAGTATTTT
CSVGEFGDTQYF
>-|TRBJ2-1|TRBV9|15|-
TGTGCCAGCAGCGGACTAGGGGCGCCGAACAATGAGCAGTTCTTC
CASSGLGAPNNEQFF
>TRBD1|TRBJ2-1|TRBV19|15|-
TGTGCCAGTAGCAACCGGGACAGGGTAGTCAATGAGCAGTTCTTC
CASSNRDRVVNEQFF
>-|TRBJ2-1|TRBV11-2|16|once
TGTGCCAGCAGCTTGACGTGGGAGGGGGCCTACAATGAGCAGTTCTTC
CASSLTWEGAYNEQFF
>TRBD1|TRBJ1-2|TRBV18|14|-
TGTGCCAGCTCACCATCCACAGGGGGCTCTGGCTACACCTTC
CASSPSTGGSGYTF
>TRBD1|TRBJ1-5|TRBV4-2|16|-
TGTGCCAGCAGCCTCGGGACAGTTAATAGCAATCAGCCCCAGCATTTT
CASSLGTVNSNQPQHF
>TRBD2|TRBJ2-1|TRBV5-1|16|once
TGCGCCAGCAGCTTGGTTGCGGGAGGGCCGTACAATGAGCAGTTCTTC
CASSLVAGGPYNEQFF
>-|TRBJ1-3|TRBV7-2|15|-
TGTGCCAGCAGCTTAGTTGACAGGCCTTTAGGGACCATATATTTT
CASSLVDRPLGTIYF
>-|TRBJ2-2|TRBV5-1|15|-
TGCGCCAGCAGCACCCCGACAGGGAACACCGGGGAGCTGTTTTTT
CASSTPTGNTGELFF
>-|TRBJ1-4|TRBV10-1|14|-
TGCGCCAGCAGTGAGTCGGCAGGGAATGAAAAACTGTTTTTT
CASSESAGNEKLFF
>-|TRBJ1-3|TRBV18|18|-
TGTGCCAGCTCACCGCAGGGACTAATACCGCGCTCTGGAAACACCATATATTTT
CASSPQGLIPRSGNTIYF
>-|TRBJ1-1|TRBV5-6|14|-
TGTGCCAGCAGCCAAAATTGGGGGCTTACTGAAGCTTTCTTT
CASSQNWGLTEAFF
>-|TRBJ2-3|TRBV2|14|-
TGTGCCAGCGACCCCCGGGGGGCGGCAGATACGCAGTATTTT
CASDPRGAADTQYF
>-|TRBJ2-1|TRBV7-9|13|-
TGTGCCAGCAGCCCGAGGGACACCCCCCGGCGGTTCTTC
CASSPRDTPRRFF
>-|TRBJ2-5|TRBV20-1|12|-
TGCAGTGCTAGTAACAGGGAAGACACCCAGTACTTC
CSASNREDTQYF
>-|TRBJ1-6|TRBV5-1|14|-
TGCGCCAGCAGCTTGCAGGGGATGGGTTCACCCCTCCACTTT
CASSLQGMGSPLHF
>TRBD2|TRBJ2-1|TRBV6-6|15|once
TGTGCCAGCAGACCCTGGGGGAGCGGGAAGAATGAGCAGTTCTTC
CASRPWGSGKNEQFF
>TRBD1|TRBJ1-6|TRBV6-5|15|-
TGTGCCAGCAGTTACGGGGACAGGGATCGTTCACCCCTCCACTTT
CASSYGDRDRSPLHF
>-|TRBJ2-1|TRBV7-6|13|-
TGTGCCAGCAGCCAGGTGGCCTACAATGAGCAGTTCTTC
CASSQVAYNEQFF
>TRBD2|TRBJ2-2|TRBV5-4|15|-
TGTGCCAGCAGAAGAGCGGGAGGGAACACCGGGGAGCTGTTTTTT
CASRRAGGNTGELFF
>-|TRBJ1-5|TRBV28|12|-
TGTGCCAGCAGTTATGGCTATCAGCCCCAGCATTTT
CASSYGYQPQHF
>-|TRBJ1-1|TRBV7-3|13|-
TGTGCCAGCAGCTTAAACATTAACACTGAAGCTTTCTTT
CASSLNINTEAFF
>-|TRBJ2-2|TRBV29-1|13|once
TGCAGCGCCCTAGGCGGGAACACCGGGGAGCTGTTTTTT
CSALGGNTGELFF
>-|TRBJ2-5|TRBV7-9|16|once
TGTGCCAGCAGCACACAACAAGCGGTAGCCCAAGAGACCCAGTACTTC
CASSTQQAVAQETQYF
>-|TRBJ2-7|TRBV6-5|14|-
TGTGCCAGCAGTTACCGGGGATCTCCCTACGAGCAGTACTTC
CASSYRGSPYEQYF
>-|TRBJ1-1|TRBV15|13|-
TGTGCCACCAGCAGTTGGCAGAACACTGAAGCTTTCTTT
CATSSWQNTEAFF
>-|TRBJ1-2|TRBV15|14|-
TGTGCCACCAGCAGAGAGAGGCCTAACTATGGCTACACCTTC
CATSRERPNYGYTF
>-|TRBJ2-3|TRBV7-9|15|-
TGTGCCAGCAGCTCCCCGGGAGCTGGCACAGATACGCAGTATTTT
CASSSPGAGTDTQYF
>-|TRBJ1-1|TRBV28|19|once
TGTGCCAGCAGTCCTCCATTATACCGCAGCGGACAGATGAACACTGAAGCTTTCTTT
CASSPPLYRSGQMNTEAFF
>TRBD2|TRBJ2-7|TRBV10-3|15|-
TGTGCCATCAGTGAGCCTAGCGGGGGACTCCGGGAGCAGTACTTC
CAISEPSGGLREQYF
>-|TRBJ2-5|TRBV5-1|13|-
TGCGCCAGCAGCACACAGGGACAAGAGACCCAGTACTTC
CASSTQGQETQYF
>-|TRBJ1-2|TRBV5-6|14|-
TGTGCCAGCAGCTTGAAAACAACTAACTATGGCTACACCTTC
CASSLKTTNYGYTF